This TCR beta chain comes out of a study of blood T cell repertoires in COVID-19. Overall study: COVID-19 samples, acute and convalescent, were from the United States, Italy and Spain. The cDNA or gDNA used as material had been derived from T cells, B-cell-depleted T cells, or PBMCs.

The CDR3 runs to 11 residues. The junction had 4 bases not matched to a gene; V was cut back by 9 bases and J by 7 bases. Germline CDR1 is SNHLY and CDR2 is FYNNEI. In the authors' methods: Quantification of nucleated cells was approximated via reference gene primer amplification. The method was immunoSEQ multiplex PCR; TCRdb's version includes in-frame clones alone and lacks a portion of them. V and J calls and clone size are copied from that table; D and trimming were computed from the DNA. This sample has 120,000 to 150,000 clones; roughly 77% occur once, and the top ten carry around 4%. The clonotype was recovered from a man in his sixties with acute or convalescent COVID-19. The rearrangement uses TRBV2 and TRBJ1-2, with TRBD1 matching over 8 bases. The material sequenced was peripheral blood. CDR3 DNA sequence: TGTGCCAGGACAGGGGTCGGTGGCTACACCTTC. It codes for CARTGVGGYTF. The entire variable domain, with the rest obtained from reference TRBV2 and TRBJ1-2, is as follows: EPEVTQTPSHQVTQMGQEVILRCVPISNHLYFYWYRQILGQKVEFLVSFYNNEISEKSEIFDDQFSVERPDGSNFTLKIRSTKLEDSAMYFCARTGVGGYTFGSGTRLTVV.